This T cell receptor beta chain was recovered during a study of T cell repertoires in cytomegalovirus infection. The study, taken as a whole, reports: The response measured ex vivo was dominated by TCR beta clonotypes (HLA-C-restricted and CMV-specific).

The table lists this clonotype with many counts. What it binds is unknown. TCRdb recomputed calls from the reads with MiXCR, one row per CDR3 protein. The sample lists roughly 180,000 distinct CDR3 sequences, about 20% occurring once. With 5 bases removed from V and 5 bases from J, the gap between germline ends came to 13 bases. Germline V gene lookup returns CDR1 SGHVS and CDR2 FNYEAQ. The CDR3 totals 13 residues. The chain employs TRBV7-6 and TRBJ2-7; D gene unclear. Sample: CD8+ T cells from cultured PBMCs, taken from culture after CMV antigen stimulation. This clonotype originated in a human donor in good health (CMV status not recorded). Some clones in this sample may be carry-over from other donors' samples. CDR3 sequence (DNA): TGTGCCAGCAGCACCCTTGAGTGGGACGAGCAGTACTTC. The encoded protein is CASSTLEWDEQYF.